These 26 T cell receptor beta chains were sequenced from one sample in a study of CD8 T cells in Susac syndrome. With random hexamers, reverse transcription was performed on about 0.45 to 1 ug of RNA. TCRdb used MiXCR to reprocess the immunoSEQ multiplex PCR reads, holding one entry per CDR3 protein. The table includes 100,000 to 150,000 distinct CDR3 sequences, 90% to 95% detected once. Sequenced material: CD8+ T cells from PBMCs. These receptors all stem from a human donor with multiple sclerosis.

This CDR3 reads CASSQAWTTYEQYV. The CDR3 DNA is TGCGCCAGCAGCCAAGCGTGGACCACCTACGAGCAGTACGTC. The chain uses TRBV4-1 and TRBJ2-7; D not certain. This CDR3 is built from 14 residues. In germline, CDR1 is MGHRA, CDR2 YSYEKL. V was pared by 1 base and J by 2 bases, with 9 bases between.

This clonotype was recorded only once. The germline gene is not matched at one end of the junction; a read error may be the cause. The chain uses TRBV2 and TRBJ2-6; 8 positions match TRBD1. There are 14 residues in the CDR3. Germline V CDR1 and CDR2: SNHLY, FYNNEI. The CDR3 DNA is TGTGCCATCCCAGGGGGCTCTGGGTCCAACGTCCTGACTTTC. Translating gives CAIPGGSGSNVLTF. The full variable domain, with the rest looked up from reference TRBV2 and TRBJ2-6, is EPEVTQTPSHQVTQMGQEVILRCVPISNHLYFYWYRQILGQKVEFLVSFYNNEISEKSEIFDDQFSVERPDGSNFTLKIRSTKLEDSAMYFCAIPGGSGSNVLTFGAGSRLTVL.

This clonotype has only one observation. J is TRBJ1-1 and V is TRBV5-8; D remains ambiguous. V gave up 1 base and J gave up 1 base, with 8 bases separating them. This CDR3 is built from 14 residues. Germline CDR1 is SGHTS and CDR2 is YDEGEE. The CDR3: CASSLFGTNTEAFF. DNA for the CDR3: TGTGCCAGCAGCTTGTTCGGAACGAACACTGAAGCTTTCTTT.

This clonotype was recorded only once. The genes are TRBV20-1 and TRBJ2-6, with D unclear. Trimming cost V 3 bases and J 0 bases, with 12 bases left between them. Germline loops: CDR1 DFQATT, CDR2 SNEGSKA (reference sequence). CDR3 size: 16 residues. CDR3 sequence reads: CSARTDHISGANVLTF. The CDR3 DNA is TGCAGTGCTAGGACGGATCATATCTCTGGGGCCAACGTCCTGACTTTC.

The CDR3 protein is CATGFGTEAFF. The DNA of the CDR3 is TGTGCCACTGGGTTTGGCACTGAAGCTTTCTTT. This chain uses TRBV7-9 with TRBJ1-1; D unclear. The CDR3 loop spans 11 amino acids. V was trimmed by 10 bases and J by 4 bases, leaving 10 bases between them. Germline V gene data show CDR1 as SEHNR and CDR2 as FQNEAQ (reference sequence).

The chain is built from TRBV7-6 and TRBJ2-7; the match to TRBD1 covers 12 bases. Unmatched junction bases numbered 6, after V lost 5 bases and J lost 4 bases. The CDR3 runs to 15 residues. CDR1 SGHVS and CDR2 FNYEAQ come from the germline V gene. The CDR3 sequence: CASSTGTGGSYEQYF. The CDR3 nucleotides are TGTGCCAGCAGCACCGGGACAGGGGGCAGTTACGAGCAGTACTTC.

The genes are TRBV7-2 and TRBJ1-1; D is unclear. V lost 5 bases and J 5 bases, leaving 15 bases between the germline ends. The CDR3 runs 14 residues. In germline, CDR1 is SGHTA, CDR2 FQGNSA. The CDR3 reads CASSTTWSLTEAFF. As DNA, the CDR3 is TGTGCCAGCAGCACTACCTGGTCACTAACTGAAGCTTTCTTT.

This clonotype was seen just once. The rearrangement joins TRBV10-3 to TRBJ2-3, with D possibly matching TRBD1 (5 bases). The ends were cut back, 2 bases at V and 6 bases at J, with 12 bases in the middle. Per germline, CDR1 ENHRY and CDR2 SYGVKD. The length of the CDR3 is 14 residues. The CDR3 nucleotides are TGTGCCATCAGTGAGGGCAGGGCGACTGATACGCAGTATTTT. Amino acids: CAISEGRATDTQYF.

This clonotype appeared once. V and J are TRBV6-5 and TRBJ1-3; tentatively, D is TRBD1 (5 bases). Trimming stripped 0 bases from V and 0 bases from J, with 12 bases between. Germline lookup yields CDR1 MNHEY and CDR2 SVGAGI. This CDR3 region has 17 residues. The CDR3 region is CASSYSPRASSGNTIYF. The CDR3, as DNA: TGTGCCAGCAGTTACTCACCCAGGGCGTCCTCTGGAAACACCATATATTTT.

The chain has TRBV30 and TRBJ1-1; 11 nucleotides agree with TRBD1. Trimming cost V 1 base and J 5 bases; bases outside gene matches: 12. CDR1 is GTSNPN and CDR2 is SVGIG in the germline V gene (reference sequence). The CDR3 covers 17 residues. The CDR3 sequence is CAWSGGRTGGAQTEAFF. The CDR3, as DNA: TGTGCCTGGAGTGGCGGTAGGACAGGGGGCGCTCAGACTGAAGCTTTCTTT.

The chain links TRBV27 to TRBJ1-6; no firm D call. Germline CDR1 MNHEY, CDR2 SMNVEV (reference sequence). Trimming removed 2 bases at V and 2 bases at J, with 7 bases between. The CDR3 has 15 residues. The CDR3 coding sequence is TGTGCCAGCAGTTTAGCCGGGGCCTATAATTCACCCCTCCACTTT. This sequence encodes CASSLAGAYNSPLHF.

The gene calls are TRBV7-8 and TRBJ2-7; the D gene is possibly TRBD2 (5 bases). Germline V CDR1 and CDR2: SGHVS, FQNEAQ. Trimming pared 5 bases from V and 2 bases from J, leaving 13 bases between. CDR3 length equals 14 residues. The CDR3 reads CASSPPREPYEQYV. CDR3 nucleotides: TGTGCCAGCAGCCCCCCACGGGAACCCTACGAGCAGTACGTC.

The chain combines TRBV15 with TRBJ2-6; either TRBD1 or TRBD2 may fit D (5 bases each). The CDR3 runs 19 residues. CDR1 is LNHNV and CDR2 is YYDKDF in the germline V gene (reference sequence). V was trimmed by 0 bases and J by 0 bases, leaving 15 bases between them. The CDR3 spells CATSRDHRDPTSGANVLTF. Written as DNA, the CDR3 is TGTGCCACCAGCAGAGATCACCGGGACCCCACCTCTGGGGCCAACGTCCTGACTTTC.

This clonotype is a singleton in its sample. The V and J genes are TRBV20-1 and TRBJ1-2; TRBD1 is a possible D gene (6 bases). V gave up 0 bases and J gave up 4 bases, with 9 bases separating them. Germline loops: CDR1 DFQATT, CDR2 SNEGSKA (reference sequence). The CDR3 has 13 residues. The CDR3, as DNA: TGCAGTGCTAGAGAACAGGGTGTCTATGGCTACACCTTC. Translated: CSAREQGVYGYTF.

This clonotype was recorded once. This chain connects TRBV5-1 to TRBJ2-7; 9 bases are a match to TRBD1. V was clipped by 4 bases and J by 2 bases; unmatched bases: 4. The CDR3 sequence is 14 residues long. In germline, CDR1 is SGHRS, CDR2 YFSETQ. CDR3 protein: CASSIGQGTYEQYF. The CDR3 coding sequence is TGCGCCAGCAGCATTGGACAGGGGACCTACGAGCAGTACTTC.

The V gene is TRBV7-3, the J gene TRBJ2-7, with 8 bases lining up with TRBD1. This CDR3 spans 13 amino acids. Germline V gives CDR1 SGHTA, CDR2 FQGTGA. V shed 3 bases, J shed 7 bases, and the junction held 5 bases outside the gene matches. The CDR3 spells CASSFRGPGEQYV. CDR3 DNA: TGTGCCAGCAGCTTCAGGGGGCCGGGGGAGCAGTACGTC.

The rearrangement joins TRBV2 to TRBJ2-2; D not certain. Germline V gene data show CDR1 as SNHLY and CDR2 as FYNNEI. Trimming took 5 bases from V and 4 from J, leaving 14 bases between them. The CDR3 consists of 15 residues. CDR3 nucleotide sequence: TGTGCCAGCAGTCCCTCCCCGGGCCTCACCGGGGAGCTGTTTTTT. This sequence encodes CASSPSPGLTGELFF.

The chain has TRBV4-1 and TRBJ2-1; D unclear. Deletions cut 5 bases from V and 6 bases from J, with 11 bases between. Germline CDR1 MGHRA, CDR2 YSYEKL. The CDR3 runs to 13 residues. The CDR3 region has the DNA TGCGCCAGCAGCGAAACGGGTGGCAATGAGCAGTTCTTC. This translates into CASSETGGNEQFF.

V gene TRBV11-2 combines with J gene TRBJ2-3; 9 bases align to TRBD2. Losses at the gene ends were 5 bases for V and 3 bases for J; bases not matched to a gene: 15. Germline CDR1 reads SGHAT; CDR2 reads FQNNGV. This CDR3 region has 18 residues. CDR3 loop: CASSMRPPSGVSTDTQYF. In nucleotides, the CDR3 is TGTGCCAGCAGCATGCGCCCCCCTAGCGGGGTATCGACAGATACGCAGTATTTT.

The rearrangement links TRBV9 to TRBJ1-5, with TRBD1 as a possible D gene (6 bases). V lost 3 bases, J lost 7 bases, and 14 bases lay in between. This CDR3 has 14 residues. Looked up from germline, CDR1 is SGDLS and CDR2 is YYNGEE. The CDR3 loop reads CASSARDTRQPQHF. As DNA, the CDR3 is TGTGCCAGCAGCGCCCGGGACACTCGACAGCCCCAGCATTTT.

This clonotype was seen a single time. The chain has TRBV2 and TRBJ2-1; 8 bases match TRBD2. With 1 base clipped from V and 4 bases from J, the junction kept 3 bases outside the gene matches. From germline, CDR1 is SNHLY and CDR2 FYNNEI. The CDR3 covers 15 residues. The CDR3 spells CASSEVGGAYNEQFF. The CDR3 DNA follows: TGTGCCAGCAGTGAAGTCGGGGGGGCTTACAATGAGCAGTTCTTC.

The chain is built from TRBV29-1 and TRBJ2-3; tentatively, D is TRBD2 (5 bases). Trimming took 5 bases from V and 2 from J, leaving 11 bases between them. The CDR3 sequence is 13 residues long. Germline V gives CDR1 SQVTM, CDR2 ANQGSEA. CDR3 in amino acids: CSVQGLTTDTQYF. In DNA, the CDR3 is TGCAGCGTTCAAGGACTCACCACAGATACGCAGTATTTT.

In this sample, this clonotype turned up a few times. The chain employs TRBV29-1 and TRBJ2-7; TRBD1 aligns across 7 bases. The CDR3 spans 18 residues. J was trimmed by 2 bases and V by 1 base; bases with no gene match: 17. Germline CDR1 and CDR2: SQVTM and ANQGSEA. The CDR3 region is CSVEARGWGTALTYEQYF. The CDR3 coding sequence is TGCAGCGTTGAAGCTAGAGGTTGGGGGACAGCGCTAACCTACGAGCAGTACTTC.

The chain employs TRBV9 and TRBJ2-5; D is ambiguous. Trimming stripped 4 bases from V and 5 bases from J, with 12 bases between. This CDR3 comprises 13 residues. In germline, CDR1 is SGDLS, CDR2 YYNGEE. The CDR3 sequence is CASSPQFQETQYF. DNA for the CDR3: TGTGCCAGCAGCCCTCAATTCCAGGAGACCCAGTACTTC.

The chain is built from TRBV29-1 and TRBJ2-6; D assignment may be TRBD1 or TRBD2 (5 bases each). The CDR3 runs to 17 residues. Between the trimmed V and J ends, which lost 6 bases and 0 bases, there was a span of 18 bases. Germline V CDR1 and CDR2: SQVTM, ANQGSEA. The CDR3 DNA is TGCAGCGTCTTCTCTTGGGACGCTCACTCTGGGGCCAACGTCCTGACTTTC. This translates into CSVFSWDAHSGANVLTF.

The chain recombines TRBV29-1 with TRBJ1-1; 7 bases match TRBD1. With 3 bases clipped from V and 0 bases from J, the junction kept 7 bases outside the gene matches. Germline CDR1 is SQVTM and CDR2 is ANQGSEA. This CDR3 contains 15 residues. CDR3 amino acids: CSVEPTGWMNTEAFF. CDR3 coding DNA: TGCAGCGTTGAGCCGACAGGGTGGATGAACACTGAAGCTTTCTTT.